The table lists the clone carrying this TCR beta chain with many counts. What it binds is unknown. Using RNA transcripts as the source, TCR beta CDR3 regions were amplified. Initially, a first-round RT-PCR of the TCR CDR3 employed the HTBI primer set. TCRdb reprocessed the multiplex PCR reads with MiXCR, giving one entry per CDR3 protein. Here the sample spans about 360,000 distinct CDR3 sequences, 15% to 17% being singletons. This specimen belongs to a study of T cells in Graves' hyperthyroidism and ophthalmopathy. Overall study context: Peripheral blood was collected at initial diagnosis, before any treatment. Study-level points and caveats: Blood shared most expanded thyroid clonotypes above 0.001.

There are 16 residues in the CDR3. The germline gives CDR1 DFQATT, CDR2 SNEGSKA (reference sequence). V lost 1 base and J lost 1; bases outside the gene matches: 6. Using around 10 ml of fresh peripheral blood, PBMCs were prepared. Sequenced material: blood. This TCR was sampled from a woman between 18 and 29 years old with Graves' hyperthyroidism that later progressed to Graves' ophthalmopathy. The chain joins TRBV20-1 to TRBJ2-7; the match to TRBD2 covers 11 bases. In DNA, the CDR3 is TGCAGTGCTAGAGGAGGGACTAGCGGCTTATCCTACGAGCAGTACTTC. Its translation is CSARGGTSGLSYEQYF.